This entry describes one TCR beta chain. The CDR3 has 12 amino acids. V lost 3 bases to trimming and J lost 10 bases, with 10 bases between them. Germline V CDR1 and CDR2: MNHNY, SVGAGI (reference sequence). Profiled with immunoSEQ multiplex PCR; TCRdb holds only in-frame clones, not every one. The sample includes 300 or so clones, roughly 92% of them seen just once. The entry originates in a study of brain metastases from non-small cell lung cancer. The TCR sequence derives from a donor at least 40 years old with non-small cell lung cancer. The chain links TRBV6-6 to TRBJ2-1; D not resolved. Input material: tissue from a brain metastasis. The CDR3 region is CASSYSSREQFF. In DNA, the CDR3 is TGTGCCAGCAGTTATAGCAGCCGAGAGCAGTTCTTC.